This T cell receptor beta chain was captured in a study of CD8+CD57+ T cells in acquired aplastic anemia. Study information: 3 to 3.5 ug was the average amount of DNA from sorted CD4+ and CD8+ cells. Around 11 million reads were obtained on average for healthy donor CD4+ cells.

This clonotype is a singleton in its sample. Its matching antigen is unknown. Trimming took 7 bases from V and 3 from J; bases not matched to a gene: 6. This CDR3 region has 16 residues. Germline CDR1 reads LNHDA; CDR2 reads SQIVND (reference sequence). Study observations and caveats: Both patients and controls carried the same twenty-nine CD8+ CDR3 sequences.

Genomic DNA templated the TCR beta VDJ and CDR3 profiling. TCRdb re-called the reads with MiXCR, one entry per CDR3 protein. The sample has some 140,000 distinct CDR3 sequences, around 41% seen once. The receptor was isolated from a human donor in good health, serving as a control. Sample: sorted CD4+, CD8+, or CD8+CD57+ T cells (not recorded which) from PBMCs. The chain employs TRBV19 and TRBJ2-5, with TRBD2 identical over 15 bases. CDR3 nucleotide sequence: TGTGCCAGTACCGGGACTAGCGGGGGGCGGGAAGAGACCCAGTACTTC. Translating gives CASTGTSGGREETQYF.